A selection of T cell receptor beta chains follows, all from one sample in a study of spatial heterogeneity in lung cancer. TCRdb processed the 5' RACE reads anew with MiXCR; each CDR3 protein has one entry. The sample holds some 100,000 distinct CDR3 sequences, approximately 4.7% seen once. This specimen consisted of lung tumor tissue, obtained at surgery. Source of these receptors: a male donor with early-stage non-small cell lung cancer. CDR3s include the opening cysteine and the closing phenylalanine or tryptophan. D genes are given only for firm matches. Not every row has a clone size; where given, it reads once, few, many or a size class.

J	size	D	V	DNA	CDR3
TRBJ2-3	many	.	TRBV20-1	TGCAGTGCTAGAGATAATCGGGGTCCAGATACGCAGTATTTT	CSARDNRGPDTQYF
TRBJ1-2	many	.	TRBV7-9	TGTGCCAGCAGCTTCTGGACGGACTATGGCTACACCTTC	CASSFWTDYGYTF
TRBJ2-7	many	TRBD1	TRBV29-1	TGCAGCGTTTCCACAGGGGACGAGCAGTACTTC	CSVSTGDEQYF
TRBJ2-1	many	TRBD2	TRBV9	TGTGCCAGCAGCGGATTAGCGGGAGGTTACAATGAGCAGTTCTTC	CASSGLAGGYNEQFF
TRBJ1-5	many	.	TRBV6-6	TGTGCCAGCAGCCCCGGGCAGGCAATGAATCAGCCCCAGCATTTT	CASSPGQAMNQPQHF
TRBJ1-6	many	.	TRBV28	TGTGCCAGCAGTTACGGAAGCAAAGACTCACCCCTCCACTTT	CASSYGSKDSPLHF
TRBJ2-1	many	.	TRBV7-8	TGTGCCAGCAGCTTAGACTTGTCGGACAGCACATTCCTTAGCTCCTACAATGAGCAGTTCTTC	CASSLDLSDSTFLSSYNEQFF
TRBJ2-1	many	.	TRBV27	TGTGCCAGCAGTGGGGTATACAATGAGCAGTTCTTC	CASSGVYNEQFF
TRBJ2-3	many	.	TRBV28	TGTGCCAGCGCAGTAACAGATACGCAGTATTTT	CASAVTDTQYF
TRBJ2-7	many	.	TRBV27	TGTGCCAGCAGCCAGGACAGACTTGTGCAGTACTTC	CASSQDRLVQYF
TRBJ1-5	many	.	TRBV20-1	TGCAGTGCCGGAAGCGGCCTTCACAATCAGCCCCAGCATTTT	CSAGSGLHNQPQHF
TRBJ2-5	few	.	TRBV28	TGTGCCAGCAGGCAAACTCTTGGCCCAGGCGCCATTTGGGCCCAGTACTTC	CASRQTLGPGAIWAQYF
TRBJ1-5	many	TRBD1	TRBV28	TGTGCCAGCAGTTCTATAGCAGGGGGGGATCAGCCCCAGCATTTT	CASSSIAGGDQPQHF
TRBJ2-7	many	.	TRBV7-9	TGTGCCAGCAGCAAATACACGGGCGAGCAGTACTTC	CASSKYTGEQYF
TRBJ2-6	.	TRBD1	TRBV28	TGTGCCAGCAGTCATCAACAGACAGGGGCTGGGGCCAACGTCCTGACTTTC	CASSHQQTGAGANVLTF
TRBJ1-1	many	.	TRBV7-8	TGTGCCAGCACCCGGCGGGGTGGCACTGAAGCTTTCTTT	CASTRRGGTEAFF
TRBJ1-2	many	TRBD1	TRBV20-1	TGCAGTGCTAGAAGGACAGGCCTCTCTAACTATGGCTACACCTTC	CSARRTGLSNYGYTF
TRBJ2-1	many	.	TRBV5-1	TGCGCCAGCAGCTTGGAGGCGGGACGGTCCTACAATGAGCAGTTCTTC	CASSLEAGRSYNEQFF
TRBJ2-2	few	.	TRBV9	TGTGCCAGCAGCGAGGGGACGGCCGGGGAGCTGTTTTTT	CASSEGTAGELFF
TRBJ1-5	many	.	TRBV12-3/TRBV12-4	TGTGCCAGCAGCATGGGTAGCAATCAGCCCCAGCATTTT	CASSMGSNQPQHF
TRBJ2-1	.	TRBD2	TRBV11-2	TGTGCCAGCAGCTTAGTCGTGGGAGGGCGACTCAGTGAACACAATGAGCAGTTCTTC	CASSLVVGGRLSEHNEQFF
TRBJ1-5	.	.	TRBV2	TGTGCCAGCAGCTCGCCGGTGTTTAGGCAGCATTTT	CASSSPVFRQHF
TRBJ2-2	many	TRBD2	TRBV7-9	TGTGCCAGCAGCCCCCGGACTAGCACCGGGGAGCTGTTTTTT	CASSPRTSTGELFF
TRBJ2-3	many	.	TRBV28	TGTGCCTCTGCCACCCAAGTGGTTGCAGCAGATACGCAGTATTTT	CASATQVVAADTQYF
TRBJ1-2	few	TRBD1	TRBV5-1	TGCGCCAGCAGCTTTAAACTTGCAGGGGGCGCGTCCTCCTATGGCTACACCTTC	CASSFKLAGGASSYGYTF
TRBJ2-1	many	.	TRBV20-1	TGCAGTGCTCCAAATCTAGCGACCTACAATGAGCAGTTCTTC	CSAPNLATYNEQFF
TRBJ1-2	few	TRBD1	TRBV2	TGTGCCAGCAGTGGGACAGGGGGCTATGGCTACACCTTC	CASSGTGGYGYTF
TRBJ1-5	many	TRBD1	TRBV10-3	TGTGCCACCTGGGACAGGGGTATAGAGCCCCAGCATTTT	CATWDRGIEPQHF
TRBJ1-6	few	.	TRBV7-7	TGTGCCAGCAGCCCACGGGGAGGATATAATTCACCCCTCCACTTT	CASSPRGGYNSPLHF
TRBJ2-1	many	.	TRBV5-1	TGCGCCAGCAGCCCCGGACTATACAATGAGCAGTTCTTC	CASSPGLYNEQFF
TRBJ1-6	few	.	TRBV28	TGTGCCAGCAGTTTTAGGGGATTTGGGGATTCACCCCTCCACTTT	CASSFRGFGDSPLHF
TRBJ1-4	many	.	TRBV28	TGTGCCACTTACACCGGAGCAACTAATGAAAAACTGTTTTTT	CATYTGATNEKLFF
TRBJ2-7	many	.	TRBV27	TGTGCCAGCAGTTTATTTTCAGAAGCCTACGAGCAGTACTTC	CASSLFSEAYEQYF
TRBJ2-1	few	.	TRBV4-1	TGCGCCAGCAGCCAAGGCCGGCCCAAACTGGTAGGTGAGCAGTTCTTC	CASSQGRPKLVGEQFF
TRBJ2-3	.	TRBD1	TRBV20-1	TGCAGTGCTACTAACAGGGGGCAAGGGGGGAATACGCAGTATTTT	CSATNRGQGGNTQYF
TRBJ2-5	many	.	TRBV5-1	TGCGCCAGCAGCTCCGGGACCAGAGTTCAAGAGACCCAGTACTTC	CASSSGTRVQETQYF
TRBJ1-6	many	TRBD1	TRBV28	TGTGCCAGCACCATCAATCCCCTGGGACAGGGGTATTCACCCCTCCACTTT	CASTINPLGQGYSPLHF
TRBJ1-2	many	TRBD1	TRBV6-1	TGTGCCAGCAGTGAATCAGTGACAGGGGTCTATGGCTACACCTTC	CASSESVTGVYGYTF
TRBJ2-7	many	.	TRBV5-1	TGCGCCAGCAGTAAGGCGGCCTCCTACGAGCAGTACTTC	CASSKAASYEQYF
TRBJ2-3	many	TRBD2	TRBV11-2	TGTGCCAGCAGCTTAACGCTAGCGGGGGATACGCAGTATTTT	CASSLTLAGDTQYF